This T cell receptor beta chain was recovered during a study of PD-L1 blockade in urothelial cancer. Study in general: Bladder-origin urothelial cancer in males described twenty-five of the 29 patients. Analysis of the blood was performed 3 weeks (second dose) and 6 weeks after treatment start.

Described time point: pretreatment peripheral blood. Generated by immunoSEQ multiplex PCR, the TCRdb table keeps only in-frame clones and is missing some. The table lists some 90,000 clones, more than 70% of them singletons, with over 0.95% in the top ten. Specimen: PBMCs, collected around atezolizumab (anti-PD-L1) treatment. The receptor comes from a woman older than 75 with urothelial cancer.

In DNA form, the CDR3 reads TGTGCCAGCAGCTTCGGACTAGCGGTCTACAATGAGCAGTTCTTC. Its protein product is CASSFGLAVYNEQFF. V gene TRBV7-2 combines with J gene TRBJ2-1, with TRBD2 matching 10 bases. The CDR3 consists of 15 residues. Trimming at V came to 3 bases and at J to 3 bases, leaving 2 bases not matched to a gene. CDR1 and CDR2 (germline): SGHTA, FQGNSA.